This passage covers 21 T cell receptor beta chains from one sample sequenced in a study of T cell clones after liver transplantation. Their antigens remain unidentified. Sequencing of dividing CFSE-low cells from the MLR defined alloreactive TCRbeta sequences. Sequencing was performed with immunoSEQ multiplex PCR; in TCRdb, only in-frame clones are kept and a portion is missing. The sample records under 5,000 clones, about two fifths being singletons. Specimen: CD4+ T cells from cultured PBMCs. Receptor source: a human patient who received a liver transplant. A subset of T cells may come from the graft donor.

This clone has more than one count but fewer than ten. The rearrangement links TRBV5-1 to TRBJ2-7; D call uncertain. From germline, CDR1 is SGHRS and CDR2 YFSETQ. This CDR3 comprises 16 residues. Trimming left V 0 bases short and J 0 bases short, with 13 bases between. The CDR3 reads CASSLGVPSSSYEQYF. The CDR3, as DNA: TGCGCCAGCAGCTTGGGGGTACCGAGCAGCTCCTACGAGCAGTACTTC.

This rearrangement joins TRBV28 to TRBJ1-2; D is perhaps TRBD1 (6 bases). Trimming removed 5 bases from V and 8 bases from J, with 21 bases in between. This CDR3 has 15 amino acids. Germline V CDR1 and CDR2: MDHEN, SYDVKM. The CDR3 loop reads CASSPPRGHGGGYTF. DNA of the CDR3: TGTGCCAGCAGTCCCCCCAGGGGACACGGAGGAGGCTACACCTTC.

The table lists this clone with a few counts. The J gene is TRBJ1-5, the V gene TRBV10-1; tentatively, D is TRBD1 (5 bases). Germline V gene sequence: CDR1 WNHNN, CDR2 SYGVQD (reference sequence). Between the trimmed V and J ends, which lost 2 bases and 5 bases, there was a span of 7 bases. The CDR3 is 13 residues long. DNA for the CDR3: TGCGCCAGCAGTGAGCGAGGGGATCAGCCCCAGCATTTT. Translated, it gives CASSERGDQPQHF.

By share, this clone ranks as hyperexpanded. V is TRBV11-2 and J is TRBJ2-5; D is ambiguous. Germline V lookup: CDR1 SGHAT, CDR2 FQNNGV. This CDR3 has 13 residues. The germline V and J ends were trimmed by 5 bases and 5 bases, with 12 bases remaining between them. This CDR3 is CASSAQLGETQYF. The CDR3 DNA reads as TGTGCCAGCAGCGCCCAATTGGGGGAGACCCAGTACTTC.

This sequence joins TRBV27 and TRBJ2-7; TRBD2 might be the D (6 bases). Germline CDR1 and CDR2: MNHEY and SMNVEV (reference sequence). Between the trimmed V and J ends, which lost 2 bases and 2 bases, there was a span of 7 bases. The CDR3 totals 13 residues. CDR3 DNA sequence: TGTGCCAGCAGTTTAGGGAGGACCTACGAGCAGTACTTC. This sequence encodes CASSLGRTYEQYF.

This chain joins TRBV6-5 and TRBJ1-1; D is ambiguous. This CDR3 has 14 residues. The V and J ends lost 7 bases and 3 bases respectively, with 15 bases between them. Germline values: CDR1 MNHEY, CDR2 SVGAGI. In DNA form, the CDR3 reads TGTGCCAGCACCGCCGGCACACTTTACACTGAAGCTTTCTTT. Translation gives CASTAGTLYTEAFF.

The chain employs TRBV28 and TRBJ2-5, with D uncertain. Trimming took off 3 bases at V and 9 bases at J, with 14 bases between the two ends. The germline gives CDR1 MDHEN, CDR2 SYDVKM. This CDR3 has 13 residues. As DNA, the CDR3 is TGTGCCAGCAGTTTGTCCGAGTCGTTAGCCCAGTACTTC. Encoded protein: CASSLSESLAQYF.

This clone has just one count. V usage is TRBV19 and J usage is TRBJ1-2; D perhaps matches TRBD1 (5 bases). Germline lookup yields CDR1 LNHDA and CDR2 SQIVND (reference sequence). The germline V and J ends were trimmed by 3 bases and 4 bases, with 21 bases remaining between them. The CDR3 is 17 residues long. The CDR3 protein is CASSIKNGAVAVYGYTF. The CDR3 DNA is TGTGCCAGTAGTATCAAAAACGGGGCAGTCGCCGTCTATGGCTACACCTTC.

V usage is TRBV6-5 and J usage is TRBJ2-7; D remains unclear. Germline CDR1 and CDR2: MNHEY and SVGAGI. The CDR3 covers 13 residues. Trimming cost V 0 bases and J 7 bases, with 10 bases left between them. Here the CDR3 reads CASSYSFLGEQYF. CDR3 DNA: TGTGCCAGCAGTTACTCTTTCTTAGGGGAGCAGTACTTC.

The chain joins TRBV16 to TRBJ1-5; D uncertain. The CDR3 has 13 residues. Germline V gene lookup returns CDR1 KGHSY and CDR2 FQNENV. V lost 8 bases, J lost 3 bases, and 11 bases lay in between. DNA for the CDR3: TGTGCCAGCGCTCGGGGTGCCAATCAGCCCCAGCATTTT. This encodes CASARGANQPQHF.

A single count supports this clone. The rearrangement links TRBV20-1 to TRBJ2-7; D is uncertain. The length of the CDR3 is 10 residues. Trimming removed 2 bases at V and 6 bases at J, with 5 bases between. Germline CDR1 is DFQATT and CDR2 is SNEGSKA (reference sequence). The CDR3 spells CSARRSEQYF. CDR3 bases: TGCAGTGCTAGAAGGAGCGAGCAGTACTTC.

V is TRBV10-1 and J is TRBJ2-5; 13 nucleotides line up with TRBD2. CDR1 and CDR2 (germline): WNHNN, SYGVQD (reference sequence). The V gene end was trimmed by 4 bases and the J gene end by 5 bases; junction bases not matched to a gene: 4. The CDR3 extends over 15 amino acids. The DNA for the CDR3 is TGCGCCAGCAGTGGGGGACTAGCGGGAAGGGAGACCCAGTACTTC. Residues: CASSGGLAGRETQYF.

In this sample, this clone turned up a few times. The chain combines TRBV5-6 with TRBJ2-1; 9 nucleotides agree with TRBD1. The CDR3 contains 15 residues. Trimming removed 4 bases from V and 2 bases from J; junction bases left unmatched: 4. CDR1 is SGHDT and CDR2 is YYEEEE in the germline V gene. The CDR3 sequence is CASSRWTGAYNEQFF. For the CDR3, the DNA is TGTGCCAGCAGCCGTTGGACAGGGGCCTACAATGAGCAGTTCTTC.

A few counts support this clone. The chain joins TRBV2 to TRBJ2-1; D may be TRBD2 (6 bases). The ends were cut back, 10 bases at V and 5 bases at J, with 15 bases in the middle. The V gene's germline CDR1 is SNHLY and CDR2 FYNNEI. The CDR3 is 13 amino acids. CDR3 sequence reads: CATGLELHNEQFF. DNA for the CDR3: TGTGCCACGGGACTCGAGCTCCACAATGAGCAGTTCTTC.

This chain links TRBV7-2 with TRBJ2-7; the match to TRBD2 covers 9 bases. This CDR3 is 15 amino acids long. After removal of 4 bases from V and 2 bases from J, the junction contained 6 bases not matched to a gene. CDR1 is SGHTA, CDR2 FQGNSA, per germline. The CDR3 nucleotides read TGTGCCAGCAGCTCCGTGGCGGGAGGGGCCTACGAGCAGTACTTC. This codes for CASSSVAGGAYEQYF.

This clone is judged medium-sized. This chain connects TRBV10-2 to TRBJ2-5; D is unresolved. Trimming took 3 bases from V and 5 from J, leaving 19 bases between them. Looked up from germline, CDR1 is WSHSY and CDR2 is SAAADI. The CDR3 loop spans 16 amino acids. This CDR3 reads CASSDFQHVARETQYF. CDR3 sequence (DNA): TGCGCCAGCAGTGACTTTCAGCACGTGGCACGGGAGACCCAGTACTTC.

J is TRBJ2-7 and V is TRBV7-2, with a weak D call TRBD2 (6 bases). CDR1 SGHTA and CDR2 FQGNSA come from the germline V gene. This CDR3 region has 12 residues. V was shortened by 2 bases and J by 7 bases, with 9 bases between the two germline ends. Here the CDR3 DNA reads TGTGCCAGCAGCTTACTGGCGGGAGAGCAGTACTTC. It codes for CASSLLAGEQYF.

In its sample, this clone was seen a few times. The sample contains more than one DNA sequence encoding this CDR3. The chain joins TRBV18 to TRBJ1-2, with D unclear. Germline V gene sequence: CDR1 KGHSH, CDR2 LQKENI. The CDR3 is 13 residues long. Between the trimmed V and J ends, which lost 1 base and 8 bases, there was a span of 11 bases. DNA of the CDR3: TGTGCCAGCTCACCACTGGCAGGAGAAGGCTACACCTTC. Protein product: CASSPLAGEGYTF.

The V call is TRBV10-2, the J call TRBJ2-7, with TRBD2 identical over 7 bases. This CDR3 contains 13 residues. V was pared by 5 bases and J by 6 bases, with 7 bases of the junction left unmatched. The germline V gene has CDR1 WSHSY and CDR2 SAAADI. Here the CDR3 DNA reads TGCGCCAGCAGTCCCTCCTCTAGCGGCGAGCAGTACTTC. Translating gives CASSPSSSGEQYF.

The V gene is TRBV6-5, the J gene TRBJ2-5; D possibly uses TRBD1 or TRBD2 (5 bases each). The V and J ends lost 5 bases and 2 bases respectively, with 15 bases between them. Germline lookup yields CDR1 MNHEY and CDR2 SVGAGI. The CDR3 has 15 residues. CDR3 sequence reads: CASSPGAFVQETQYF. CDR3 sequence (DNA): TGTGCCAGCAGTCCCGGGGCCTTCGTTCAAGAGACCCAGTACTTC.

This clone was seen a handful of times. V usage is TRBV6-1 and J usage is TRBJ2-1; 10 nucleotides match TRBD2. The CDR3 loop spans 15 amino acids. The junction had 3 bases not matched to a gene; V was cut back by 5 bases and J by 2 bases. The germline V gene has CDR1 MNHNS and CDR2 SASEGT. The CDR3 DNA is TGTGCCAGCAGTAGCGGGAGGGGCCCCTACAATGAGCAGTTCTTC. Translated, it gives CASSSGRGPYNEQFF.